The rows below give T cell receptor beta chains drawn from one sample of a study of T cells in Graves' hyperthyroidism and ophthalmopathy. From the multiplex PCR reads, TCRdb called clonotypes with MiXCR, one entry per CDR3 protein. Counted here are hundreds of thousands of distinct CDR3 sequences, about 17% occurring once; the ten biggest clones make up approximately 15%. Sequenced input: blood. The receptors shown here come from a woman in her fifties or sixties with Graves' hyperthyroidism that later progressed to Graves' ophthalmopathy. CDR3s leave out the opening cysteine and the closing phenylalanine or tryptophan.

v_call: TRBV28; j_call: TRBJ1-1; cdr3_aa: ATTQPPTDRAF
v_call: TRBV5-1; j_call: TRBJ2-2; cdr3_aa: TSSFSQNTGELF
v_call: TRBV5-1; j_call: TRBJ1-1; cdr3_aa: ATHPQGGNTEAF
v_call: TRBV20-1; j_call: TRBJ1-2; cdr3_aa: SARVLWAGYT
v_call: TRBV3-1; j_call: TRBJ2-1; cdr3_aa: ASSRISGGEQF
v_call: TRBV6-1; j_call: TRBJ1-1; cdr3_aa: ASSIDPHTEAF
v_call: TRBV7-9; j_call: TRBJ1-4; cdr3_aa: ASSLVGDPATNEKLF
v_call: TRBV12-3/TRBV12-4; j_call: TRBJ1-1; cdr3_aa: ASTPHRDRVDTEAF
v_call: TRBV5-1; j_call: TRBJ2-1; cdr3_aa: ASSLRRGPYNEQF
v_call: TRBV18; j_call: TRBJ1-4; cdr3_aa: ASSPRGQDNEKLF
v_call: TRBV27; j_call: TRBJ2-3; cdr3_aa: ASSLSVREVDTQY
v_call: TRBV10-3; j_call: TRBJ2-3; cdr3_aa: AISGGQGPDTQY
v_call: TRBV10-1; j_call: TRBJ2-5; cdr3_aa: ASSDPGQGETQY
v_call: TRBV10-3; j_call: TRBJ2-5; cdr3_aa: AISEGGTQETQY
v_call: TRBV10-3; j_call: TRBJ1-2; cdr3_aa: AISDSSRGGDGYT
v_call: TRBV9; j_call: TRBJ2-7; cdr3_aa: ASSVGLLAGVYEQY
v_call: TRBV18; j_call: TRBJ1-1; cdr3_aa: ASSPPGSYTEAF
v_call: TRBV5-6; j_call: TRBJ2-7; cdr3_aa: ASSLSHRQIYEQY
v_call: TRBV7-6; j_call: TRBJ1-5; cdr3_aa: ASSLGGTGLNSNQPQH
v_call: TRBV7-3; j_call: TRBJ1-1; cdr3_aa: ASSLSRGIGAEAF
v_call: TRBV19; j_call: TRBJ1-5; cdr3_aa: ASSSRQGASGQPQH
v_call: TRBV12-3/TRBV12-4; j_call: TRBJ1-1; cdr3_aa: ASSFSGGRTEAF
v_call: TRBV7-3; j_call: TRBJ1-2; cdr3_aa: ASSSASRQGDYT
v_call: TRBV3-1; j_call: TRBJ2-7; cdr3_aa: ASSQELAGGLSYEQY
v_call: TRBV2; j_call: TRBJ2-5; cdr3_aa: ASSGDLARETQY
v_call: TRBV10-1; j_call: TRBJ2-5; cdr3_aa: ASSESRPPGTETQY
v_call: TRBV5-6; j_call: TRBJ1-4; cdr3_aa: ASSSYYGTGIEKLF
v_call: TRBV19; j_call: TRBJ1-4; cdr3_aa: ASSILTAENEKLF
v_call: TRBV6-1; j_call: TRBJ1-2; cdr3_aa: ATSVGSTWGYT
v_call: TRBV11-2; j_call: TRBJ2-3; cdr3_aa: ASSQTSGGPDTQY
v_call: TRBV18; j_call: TRBJ1-6; cdr3_aa: ASSPSIGDRNSPLH
v_call: TRBV6-2/TRBV6-3; j_call: TRBJ2-3; cdr3_aa: ASSLAGGLSTDTQY
v_call: TRBV5-5; j_call: TRBJ1-1; cdr3_aa: ASSLGREKTEAF
v_call: TRBV7-9; j_call: TRBJ1-2; cdr3_aa: ASSLYRAYGYT
v_call: TRBV11-2; j_call: TRBJ1-1; cdr3_aa: ASSLVPKNTEAF
v_call: TRBV6-5; j_call: TRBJ1-2; cdr3_aa: ASRSDRGGYGYT